This is a list of T cell receptor beta chains from one sample in a study of blood T cell repertoires in COVID-19. Data came from immunoSEQ multiplex PCR; TCRdb stores just in-frame clones and leaves some out. The data hold roughly 150,000 clones, with roughly 85% observed a single time. Sequencing was carried out using PBMCs or T cells enriched from blood (not recorded which). The origin of the receptors is an older woman in a cohort exposed to, infected with or recovered from COVID-19 (not recorded which). CDR3s include the opening cysteine and the closing phenylalanine or tryptophan. D genes are given only for firm matches. Rows give clone size only sometimes, using once, few, many, or a class for an expanded clone.

clone_size j_call d_call v_call cdr3_aa cdr3_nt
. TRBJ1-2 . TRBV5-4 CASSFTGTGYTF TGTGCCAGCAGCTTCACAGGGACTGGCTACACCTTC
. TRBJ1-1 . TRBV18 CASSPFDMVDEAFF TGTGCCAGCTCACCATTTGACATGGTCGATGAAGCTTTCTTT
. TRBJ1-4 TRBD1 TRBV28 CASSNIGQGAFWSEKLFF TGTGCCAGCAGCAACATTGGACAGGGGGCCTTCTGGAGTGAAAAACTGTTTTTT
once TRBJ2-1 TRBD2 TRBV24-1 CATSDSLAGGPSVYNEQFF TGTGCCACCAGTGACTCACTAGCGGGAGGGCCCTCAGTGTACAATGAGCAGTTCTTC
. TRBJ1-2 . TRBV6-6 CASSYGTSNYGYTF TGTGCCAGCAGTTACGGGACATCAAACTATGGCTACACCTTC
. TRBJ2-2 TRBD1 TRBV25-1 CASSVDRGDGELFF TGTGCCAGCAGTGTGGACAGGGGGGACGGGGAGCTGTTTTTT
. TRBJ1-3 TRBD1 TRBV20-1 CSAIRGESIYF TGCAGTGCTATCAGGGGGGAGTCCATATATTTT
once TRBJ2-1 TRBD1 TRBV2 CASRLQQGIEQFF TGTGCCAGCAGGCTACAACAGGGGATTGAGCAGTTCTTC
. TRBJ2-7 . TRBV7-8 CASSLDLAKQYF TGTGCCAGCAGCTTAGATCTGGCCAAGCAGTACTTC
few TRBJ1-5 . TRBV6-1 CASSEAGAGASNQPQHF TGTGCCAGCAGTGAAGCGGGGGCAGGGGCGAGCAATCAGCCCCAGCATTTT
. TRBJ2-7 . TRBV7-9 CASSFAVSYEQYF TGTGCCAGCAGCTTTGCGGTCTCCTACGAGCAGTACTTC
. TRBJ1-6 . TRBV5-1 CASQQGQGGTNSPLHF TGCGCCAGCCAGCAGGGTCAGGGAGGAACTAATTCACCCCTCCACTTT
. TRBJ2-1 TRBD1 TRBV29-1 CSVDRGTGLYNEQFF TGCAGCGTTGATCGCGGGACAGGTCTCTACAATGAGCAGTTCTTC
. TRBJ2-2 TRBD1 TRBV11-1 CASSPPGQGASGELFF TGTGCCAGCAGCCCCCCGGGACAGGGGGCATCCGGGGAGCTGTTTTTT
. TRBJ1-1 . TRBV28 CASGTGSTEAFF TGTGCCAGCGGAACAGGTAGCACTGAAGCTTTCTTT
. TRBJ1-1 TRBD1 TRBV9 CASSVGRGLTEAFF TGTGCCAGCAGCGTAGGCAGGGGGCTGACTGAAGCTTTCTTT
once TRBJ1-2 . TRBV10-3 CAISEGALLYGYTF TGTGCCATCAGTGAGGGGGCCCTCCTCTATGGCTACACCTTC
. TRBJ1-1 TRBD1 TRBV11-1 CASSRGQKTEAFF TGTGCCAGCAGCCGGGGACAGAAAACTGAAGCTTTCTTT
. TRBJ2-7 . TRBV10-1 CASSESRGTGTYEQYF TGCGCCAGCAGTGAGTCGAGAGGTACAGGGACCTACGAGCAGTACTTC
. TRBJ2-3 TRBD2 TRBV24-1 CATSPKSSGSSTDTQYF TGTGCCACCAGTCCGAAATCTAGCGGGTCTAGCACAGATACGCAGTATTTT
. TRBJ1-5 TRBD1 TRBV6-6 CASSNTGGAQPQHF TGTGCCAGCAGCAACACAGGGGGCGCTCAGCCCCAGCATTTT
. TRBJ2-2 . TRBV11-3 CASSRLSNTGELFF TGTGCCAGCAGCCGACTGTCGAACACCGGGGAGCTGTTTTTT
. TRBJ2-1 TRBD2 TRBV9 CASSPSGGGLAGVGEQFF TGTGCCAGCAGCCCCTCAGGGGGAGGACTAGCGGGAGTTGGTGAGCAGTTCTTC
. TRBJ2-1 TRBD1 TRBV5-1 CASSLGGTGYNEQFF TGCGCCAGCAGCTTGGGAGGGACAGGCTACAATGAGCAGTTCTTC
once TRBJ2-1 TRBD2 TRBV7-9 CASSLWSGGPLSYNEQFF TGTGCCAGCAGCTTATGGTCGGGAGGTCCCCTCTCCTACAATGAGCAGTTCTTC
. TRBJ2-5 . TRBV7-9 CASSLAGAGETQYF TGTGCCAGCAGCTTAGCGGGAGCAGGAGAGACCCAGTACTTC
. TRBJ2-5 . TRBV5-4 CASSLDSLGRETQYF TGTGCCAGCAGCTTGGATTCTCTAGGGAGGGAGACCCAGTACTTC